The T cell receptor (beta chain) under discussion was sequenced for a study of PD-L1 blockade in urothelial cancer. About the study: Blood gave a median approximately 130,000 T cells.

The method was immunoSEQ multiplex PCR; TCRdb's version includes in-frame clones alone and lacks a portion of them. The sample yields tens of thousands of clones, about 68% seen once. Time point noted: pretreatment peripheral blood. The patients' disease, urothelial carcinoma, was locally advanced or metastatic. The specimen was PBMCs, collected around atezolizumab (anti-PD-L1) treatment. The TCR was taken from a man aged 65 to 79 with urothelial cancer.

In DNA form, the CDR3 reads TGTGCCAGCAGTTTGACTAGCGGGACCCCCCTCGAGCAGTACTTC. Encoded protein: CASSLTSGTPLEQYF. The chain recombines TRBV28 with TRBJ2-7, with TRBD2 identical over 11 bases. Trimming took 3 bases from V and 6 from J; bases not matched to a gene: 7. The CDR3 is 15 amino acids. Germline values: CDR1 MDHEN, CDR2 SYDVKM.